This is a list of T cell receptor beta chains from one sample in a study of vaccination and CD4 T cells after COVID-19. A single record per CDR3 protein comes from TCRdb applying MiXCR to the PCR reads. The sample has 3,400 or so distinct CDR3 sequences, approximately 77% seen once. Antigens of these TCRs are unknown. The sequenced sample was CD4+ T cells from blood, cultured in vitro. These receptors all come from a human donor who had recovered from COVID-19. The CDR3 runs from the conserved cysteine through the conserved F or W. D genes are given only for firm matches. Rows may omit the clone size; those that give it use once, few, many or a size class.

d_call j_call clone_size v_call cdr3_nt cdr3_aa
. TRBJ2-2 few TRBV7-2 TGTGCCAGCAGCTGGGGGCTTGCCAACACCGGGGAGCTGTTTTTT CASSWGLANTGELFF
. TRBJ1-2 once TRBV6-2/TRBV6-3 TGTGCCAGCAGTTACATCAGGGCAGGTGGCTACACCTTC CASSYIRAGGYTF
TRBD1 TRBJ1-1 . TRBV6-1 TGTGCCAGCAGTAGGACAGGGGCGGAGACTGAAGCTTTCTTT CASSRTGAETEAFF
. TRBJ2-7 . TRBV7-2 TGTGCCAGCAGCCCCAGCGCGGGGACATCCTCCTACGAGCAGTACTTC CASSPSAGTSSYEQYF
. TRBJ1-4 . TRBV30 TGTGCCTGGAGTGTACCCATTGGGGGGGAAAAACTGTTTTTT CAWSVPIGGEKLFF
. TRBJ1-5 . TRBV21-1 TGTGCCAGCAACAGGACAGCCTATAGCAATCAGCCCCAGCATTTT CASNRTAYSNQPQHF
. TRBJ1-2 . TRBV19 TGTGCCAGTAGTAGAAAAAGGGGGGCTGACTATGGCTACACCTTC CASSRKRGADYGYTF
. TRBJ2-5 . TRBV7-2 TGTGCCAGCAGCCGTCCCCCGGGGACCTCCCAAGAGACCCAGTACTTC CASSRPPGTSQETQYF
. TRBJ2-7 . TRBV7-9 TGTGCCAGCAGCTCGACTAGGGGGGTATACGAGCAGTACTTC CASSSTRGVYEQYF
. TRBJ2-7 . TRBV20-1 TGCAGTGCTGCCGGGGCTACCTACGAGCAGTACTTC CSAAGATYEQYF
TRBD2 TRBJ2-7 . TRBV6-1 TGTGCCAGCAGCCCGACTAGCGGGGGGACCTACGAGCAGTACTTC CASSPTSGGTYEQYF
TRBD1 TRBJ2-2 large TRBV27 TGTGCCAGCAGTCCACAGGGGGCGTACACCGGGGAGCTGTTTTTT CASSPQGAYTGELFF
. TRBJ1-5 . TRBV30 TGTGCCTGGAGTGACCCCTCTCTCCTCAATCAGCCCCAGCATTTT CAWSDPSLLNQPQHF
TRBD2 TRBJ2-1 . TRBV2 TGTGCCAGGGACCGGGGGGGAATCAACAATGAGCAGTTCTTC CARDRGGINNEQFF
. TRBJ2-7 . TRBV7-9 TGTGCCAGCAGTTCACGGCTATGGTACGAGCAGTACTTC CASSSRLWYEQYF
. TRBJ2-7 . TRBV6-1 TGTGCCAGCCATCAAGGATCCTACGAGCAGTACTTC CASHQGSYEQYF
TRBD2 TRBJ2-1 . TRBV7-2 TGTGCCAGCAGCTTAGCGCAGCTAGCGGGGGGCAATGGGCAGTTCTTC CASSLAQLAGGNGQFF
TRBD1 TRBJ2-3 few TRBV6-1 TGTGCCAGCAGGGTACAGGGGGCTTGGGCAGATACGCAGTATTTT CASRVQGAWADTQYF
TRBD2 TRBJ2-2 . TRBV6-1 TGTGCCAGCAGGCGCGGGGGGACGAACACCGGGGAGCTGTTTTTT CASRRGGTNTGELFF
TRBD2 TRBJ2-5 . TRBV6-1 TGTGCCTCCGGGAGGGGGGTCGAGACCCAGTACTTC CASGRGVETQYF
TRBD1 TRBJ2-3 . TRBV15 TGTGCCACCAGCAGAGGGGGGGGACAGGGGAAGTATTTT CATSRGGGQGKYF
TRBD1 TRBJ1-5 few TRBV19 TGTGCCAGTAGTACGAGGGACAGGGGGTCGACGGGTCAGCCCCAGCATTTT CASSTRDRGSTGQPQHF
. TRBJ1-1 . TRBV12-5 TGTGCTAGTGGTTTGGAATTCTTGGGGGCTTTCTTT CASGLEFLGAFF
. TRBJ1-1 . TRBV2 TGTGCCAGCAGTAAAATGACCGCGGATTATACTGAAGCTTTCTTT CASSKMTADYTEAFF
. TRBJ1-3 . TRBV7-2 TGTGCCAGCAGCTTAGGGGAGGGAACCGTAAACACCATATATTTT CASSLGEGTVNTIYF
TRBD1 TRBJ2-5 . TRBV5-1 TGCGCCAGCAGCTTGGGCCTGAAGACAGGGGGGCAAGAGACCCAGTACTTC CASSLGLKTGGQETQYF
. TRBJ1-2 . TRBV4-2 TGTGCCAGCAGCCCCCCGTTCAAACAGGCTGGGGATGGCTACACCTTC CASSPPFKQAGDGYTF
TRBD1 TRBJ1-5 . TRBV10-1 TGCGCCAGCTCCCGTACCGGGACAGTGGGATCTTTAGCAAATCAGCCCCAGCATTTT CASSRTGTVGSLANQPQHF
TRBD1 TRBJ1-1 . TRBV6-2/TRBV6-3 TGTGCCAGCAGGGAATACGCGAGCAGGGGGCAAGCAACGTGGGGCACTGAAGCTTTCTTT CASREYASRGQATWGTEAFF
. TRBJ2-1 . TRBV7-9 TGTGCCAGCAGCTTCCAAGAGGGGCCCTCGCCGATCTTC CASSFQEGPSPIF
TRBD1 TRBJ2-5 . TRBV27 TGTGCCAGCAGGAGTACAGGGGGCAAAGAGACCCAGTACTTC CASRSTGGKETQYF
. TRBJ2-2 . TRBV27 TGTGCCAGCAGTATAACAGGGACTTCGAACACCGGGGAGCTGTTTTTT CASSITGTSNTGELFF
. TRBJ1-3 . TRBV7-2 TGTGCCAGCAGCTCCACAAGATCTGGAAACACCATATATTTT CASSSTRSGNTIYF
. TRBJ1-5 . TRBV10-3 TGTGCCATCAGTGAGAGTACGAGGGATCAGCCCCAGCATTTT CAISESTRDQPQHF
. TRBJ2-3 . TRBV29-1 TGCAGCGTGTTAAGGGACCTCACAGATACGCAGTATTTT CSVLRDLTDTQYF
TRBD1 TRBJ1-2 . TRBV25-1 TGTGCCAGCAGTGAACAAATTAGGGGACAGGGGGCGTCGGGCTACACCTTC CASSEQIRGQGASGYTF
TRBD1 TRBJ2-1 . TRBV7-2 TGTGCCAGCAGCTCTCAATCAGGGGGTGGCAATGAGCAGTTCTTC CASSSQSGGGNEQFF
TRBD1 TRBJ1-1 . TRBV12-3/TRBV12-4 TGTGCCAGCAGTTTGGGGACAGGGAACACTGAAGCTTTCTTT CASSLGTGNTEAFF
TRBD1 TRBJ1-2 . TRBV2 TGTGCCAGCCCTGACAGGGGGAGGTTGGATGGCTACACCTTC CASPDRGRLDGYTF
TRBD1 TRBJ1-2 . TRBV20-1 TGCAGTGCTAGAGATCGGAGGGGGCTTGGTGGCTACACCTTC CSARDRRGLGGYTF
TRBD1 TRBJ2-2 . TRBV20-1 TGCAGTGCCCGGGACAGGGGGAACACCGGGGAGCTGTTTTTT CSARDRGNTGELFF
. TRBJ1-5 . TRBV27 TGTGCCAGCAGTTTAGTACAAAATCAGCCCCAGCATTTT CASSLVQNQPQHF
TRBD1 TRBJ1-2 large TRBV10-3 TGTGCCATCAGTGAGAGGGGCACAGGGGGTAACTATGGCTACACCTTC CAISERGTGGNYGYTF
. TRBJ1-4 . TRBV6-1 TGTGCCAGCAGTGAAACCAGGGAGAGTAAAAAACTGTTTTTT CASSETRESKKLFF
. TRBJ2-2 . TRBV27 TGTGCCAGCAGTAGGGGACACCCGGCCGGGGAGCTGTTTTTT CASSRGHPAGELFF
. TRBJ1-6 few TRBV20-1 TGCAGTGCTAGACCGGACCCCGATGAGGATAATTCACCCCTCCACTTT CSARPDPDEDNSPLHF